One sample yielded the 30 T cell receptor beta chains listed below, sequenced in a study of prognosis after radiotherapy for stage I lung cancer (dated by TCRdb to about 2021). The run used an Illumina HiSeq 3000. The TCR beta CDR3 region was amplified from genomic DNA by two rounds of multiplex PCR. The first PCR round used primers specific to each TRBV and TRBJ gene, with sequences filed in Chinese patent CN105087789A. The public reads were reprocessed in TCRdb via fastp at Q25 and MiXCR, keeping in-frame beta chains. Entries are consolidated by CDR3 protein sequence, retaining the most common genes and DNA. In this sample the table shows tens of thousands of distinct CDR3 sequences, 43% of which occur a single time. The top ten clonotypes cover approximately 31% of the sample. Sequencing used PBMCs, obtained before or after stereotactic body radiation therapy (not recorded which). The source of these receptors is a donor aged 50 or older with non-small cell lung cancer.

This clonotype was recorded many times. DNA of the CDR3: TGCGCCAGCACCGGGACCTACGAGCAGTACTTC. The encoded protein is CASTGTYEQYF. The rearrangement joins TRBV5-1 to TRBJ2-7; TRBD2 might be the D (5 bases). This CDR3 region has 11 residues. Looked up from germline, CDR1 is SGHRS and CDR2 is YFSETQ. The germline V and J ends were trimmed by 6 bases and 2 bases, with 6 bases remaining between them.

In the case of this clonotype: A far larger clone lies a single base away; this is likely a read error. CDR3 loop: CASSLTSWSYNEQFF. For the CDR3, the DNA is TGTGCCAGCAGTTTGACTAGCTGGAGTTACAATGAGCAGTTCTTC. The chain recombines TRBV27 with TRBJ2-4; 7 nucleotides align to TRBD2. The J call is uncertain, as TRBJ2-1 better fits the DNA end. Germline V gives CDR1 MNHEY, CDR2 SMNVEV (reference sequence). The CDR3 has 15 amino acids.

V usage is TRBV6-2 or TRBV6-3 and J usage is TRBJ1-5; TRBD1 agrees at 8 bases. This CDR3 contains 18 residues. With V trimmed by 5 bases and J by 6 bases, 18 bases remained unmatched. CDR1 is MNHEY, CDR2 SVGEGT, per germline. CDR3 DNA: TGTGCCAGCAGTGAGCTTCAAGGGACCGGACAGGGAGGTCAGCCCCAGCATTTT. Translation: CASSELQGTGQGGQPQHF.

Many counts were recorded for this clonotype. The chain couples TRBV5-1 to TRBJ2-1; 9 bases agree with TRBD2. With V trimmed by 4 bases and J by 15 bases, 11 bases remained unmatched. The CDR3 is made up of 13 amino acids. Germline V gene lookup returns CDR1 SGHRS and CDR2 YFSETQ. The CDR3 DNA is TGCGCCAGCAGCCCGATTATAGCGGGAGAGGGGTTCTTC. Its protein is CASSPIIAGEGFF.

The gene calls are TRBV10-3 and TRBJ2-5; the D gene is possibly TRBD1 (6 bases). Germline V gene lookup returns CDR1 ENHRY and CDR2 SYGVKD. The CDR3 runs to 13 residues. The V end was cut by 4 bases, the J end by 4 bases, with 10 bases between. In nucleotides, the CDR3 is TGTGCCATCAGTGGTCAACAGGGAGAGACCCAGTACTTC. Translated: CAISGQQGETQYF.

This clonotype appeared a few times. It may be a read error: a sequence one base away is much more abundant. This rearrangement joins TRBV18 to TRBJ2-1, with 11 bases matching TRBD1. V trimming: 6 bases; J trimming: 9 bases; junction bases outside the gene matches: 13. This CDR3 is built from 16 residues. The germline gives CDR1 KGHSH, CDR2 LQKENI. The CDR3: CASSPSAWTGGGEQFF. CDR3 nucleotide sequence: TGTGCCAGCTCCCCCTCCGCATGGACAGGGGGCGGTGAGCAGTTCTTC.

CDR3 in amino acids: CASSYRLSGSSSYNSPLHF. The CDR3 DNA reads TGCGCCAGCAGCTACCGACTAAGCGGGTCGAGCTCCTATAATTCACCCCTCCACTTT. This chain connects TRBV5-1 to TRBJ1-6; D gene ambiguous. Trimming took 3 bases from V and 0 from J, leaving 19 bases between them. This CDR3 is 19 amino acids long. The germline V gene has CDR1 SGHRS and CDR2 YFSETQ.

This clonotype has ten or more counts. This chain uses TRBV7-3 with TRBJ2-3, with D possibly being TRBD2 (6 bases). The V end lost 2 bases, the J end lost 0 bases, and 9 bases lay between the germline ends. The CDR3 is 15 amino acids. CDR1 is SGHTA, CDR2 FQGTGA, per germline. The CDR3 here is CASSLVAASTDTQYF. The CDR3 DNA reads TGTGCCAGCAGCTTAGTAGCGGCAAGCACAGATACGCAGTATTTT.

The chain links TRBV30 to TRBJ2-2, with a weak D call TRBD1 (6 bases). The CDR3 sequence is 12 residues long. The V gene's germline CDR1 is GTSNPN and CDR2 SVGIG (reference sequence). V was clipped by 7 bases and J by 6 bases, with 12 bases between them. The chain's CDR3 is CAYHRDPGELFF. CDR3 DNA sequence: TGTGCCTATCACAGGGACCCCGGGGAGCTGTTTTTT.

This clonotype turned up a few times. The chain employs TRBV18 and TRBJ2-5, with 9 nucleotides matching TRBD1. Germline CDR1 reads KGHSH; CDR2 reads LQKENI. There are 18 residues in the CDR3. With 2 bases clipped from V and 1 base from J, the junction kept 11 bases outside the gene matches. This chain's CDR3 is CASSPGHGTGKAQETQYF. Here the CDR3 DNA reads TGTGCCAGCTCACCAGGTCACGGGACAGGGAAGGCCCAAGAGACCCAGTACTTC.

Many counts were recorded for this clonotype. V and J are TRBV3-1 and TRBJ2-2; D is possibly TRBD1 (5 bases). The V end lost 0 bases, the J end lost 7 bases, and 15 bases lay between the germline ends. The CDR3 length is 16 residues. Looked up from germline, CDR1 is LGHDT and CDR2 is YNNKEL (reference sequence). The CDR3 nucleotides read TGTGCCAGCAGCCAAGAAGGGGTGGGTTTTGGCGGGGAGCTGTTTTTT. Translated, it gives CASSQEGVGFGGELFF.

This clonotype was detected only a few times. A much larger clonotype is one base distant, so this may be a read error. This likely comes from a read error, as the CDR3 has no conserved phenylalanine or tryptophan at its end. V is TRBV14 and J is TRBJ2-6; tentatively, D is TRBD1 (5 bases). V shed 4 bases and J shed 4 bases, with 14 bases lying between them. Germline loops: CDR1 SGHDN, CDR2 FVKESK. The CDR3 covers 16 residues. CDR3 sequence: CASSRNLGVGANVLTL. CDR3 nucleotides: TGTGCCAGCAGCCGGAATTTAGGGGTGGGGGCCAACGTCCTGACTCTC.

This clonotype was found once. Since a much larger clone is just one base distant, this may be a read error. Since the CDR3 does not end with the conserved phenylalanine or tryptophan, this likely comes from a read error. The genes are TRBV28 and TRBJ1-2; possible D gene TRBD1, 5 bases. V gave up 7 bases and J gave up 7 bases, with 13 bases separating them. Germline V gene lookup returns CDR1 MDHEN and CDR2 SYDVKM. This CDR3 has 12 amino acids. CDR3 sequence: CASTEGCSGYTL. The CDR3 DNA sequence: TGTGCCAGCACTGAGGGGTGCTCTGGCTACACCCTC.

The chain recombines TRBV12-5 with TRBJ2-7; possibly TRBD1 for D (5 bases). V lost 8 bases and J lost 3, with 11 bases in between. Germline assignment: CDR1 LGHNT and CDR2 FRNRAP. The length of the CDR3 is 12 residues. The CDR3 DNA is TGTGCTAGTTCTCAGGGTTACTACGAGCAGTACTTC. It is translated as CASSQGYYEQYF.

This chain joins TRBV28 and TRBJ2-3; D could derive from TRBD1 or TRBD2 (5 bases each). Trimming shortened V by 5 bases and J by 3 bases, and 18 bases separated the two germline ends. The CDR3 consists of 16 residues. CDR1 and CDR2 from the germline V gene are MDHEN and SYDVKM. This CDR3 is CASSLPTNGGTDTQYF. In DNA, the CDR3 is TGTGCCAGCAGTCTCCCGACAAATGGGGGAACAGATACGCAGTATTTT. Combining the CDR3 with reference TRBV28 and TRBJ2-3 gives the whole variable domain DVKVTQSSRYLVKRTGEKVFLECVQDMDHENMFWYRQDPGLGLRLIYFSYDVKMKEKGDIPEGYSVSREKKERFSLILESASTNQTSMYLCASSLPTNGGTDTQYFGPGTRLTVL.

The V call is TRBV11-2, the J call TRBJ2-7, with TRBD1 matching over 9 bases. The CDR3 is 15 amino acids. Germline-derived CDR1 and CDR2 are SGHAT and FQNNGV. V shed 2 bases and J 5 bases; nucleotides not matched to a gene: 7. The CDR3 spells CASSLTGQGSNEQYF. CDR3 nucleotides: TGTGCCAGCAGCTTAACGGGACAGGGATCGAACGAGCAGTACTTC.

This clonotype was recorded many times. The chain carries TRBV4-1 and TRBJ1-5, with D tentatively TRBD1 (5 bases). V was pared by 0 bases and J by 6 bases, with 6 bases between. Germline V CDR1 and CDR2: MGHRA, YSYEKL. The CDR3 contains 13 residues. The CDR3 spells CASSQDRGQPQHF. The CDR3 DNA sequence: TGCGCCAGCAGCCAAGATAGGGGTCAGCCCCAGCATTTT.

This clonotype ranks as medium-sized (0.01 to 0.1%). The chain couples TRBV30 to TRBJ2-3; D not certain. With 4 bases removed from V and 4 bases from J, the gap between germline ends came to 12 bases. This CDR3 contains 13 residues. Germline-derived CDR1 and CDR2 are GTSNPN and SVGIG (reference sequence). DNA of the CDR3: TGTGCCTGGAAGCGTTTCCGCCCAGATACGCAGTATTTT. The encoded protein is CAWKRFRPDTQYF.

This clonotype was detected ten times or more. The chain links TRBV24-1 to TRBJ2-1, with TRBD2 identical over 9 bases. V lost 5 bases, J lost 5 bases, and 6 bases stayed unmatched. This CDR3 has 15 residues. The germline V gene encodes CDR1 KGHDR and CDR2 SFDVKD. The CDR3 DNA reads TGTGCCACCAGTGGCCTAGCGGGATATCACAATGAGCAGTTCTTC. Translated, it gives CATSGLAGYHNEQFF.

The chain recombines TRBV12-3 or TRBV12-4 with TRBJ2-4, with TRBD2 identical over 7 bases. This CDR3 spans 16 amino acids. With V trimmed by 5 bases and J by 7 bases, 14 bases remained unmatched. As DNA, the CDR3 is TGTGCCAGCAGTCCGGTAGGGAGGGAAGGTGAGAACATTCAGTACTTC. As protein: CASSPVGREGENIQYF.

This clonotype has ten or more counts. V is TRBV5-5 and J is TRBJ1-5; 8 positions agree with TRBD1. The CDR3 runs 15 residues. CDR1 SGHKS and CDR2 YYEKEE come from the germline V gene (reference sequence). V was clipped by 1 base and J by 6 bases; unmatched bases: 6. For the CDR3, the DNA is TGTGCCAGCAGCTTGCAACCAGGGGGCCTTCAGCCCCAGCATTTT. Protein product: CASSLQPGGLQPQHF.

Concerning this clonotype: A much larger clone sits a single nucleotide away, making a read error possible. The V and J genes are TRBV3-1 and TRBJ2-5; D gene unclear. This CDR3 has 16 residues. In germline, CDR1 is LGHDT, CDR2 YNNKEL (reference sequence). This CDR3 is CASSHPYVADQGTQYF. The CDR3 bases are TGTGCCAGCAGCCACCCCTATGTAGCCGACCAAGGGACCCAGTACTTC.

This clonotype was seen many times. V gene TRBV12-3 or TRBV12-4 combines with J gene TRBJ1-5; D ambiguous. V lost 4 bases and J lost 2, with 3 bases in between. The CDR3 extends over 12 amino acids. CDR3 sequence: CASSSGNQPQHF. CDR3 nucleotide sequence: TGTGCCAGCAGTTCTGGCAATCAGCCCCAGCATTTT.

This clonotype was seen ten or more times. V and J are TRBV7-9 and TRBJ2-1; 10 bases agree with TRBD2. Per germline, CDR1 SEHNR and CDR2 FQNEAQ (reference sequence). This CDR3 region has 17 residues. J gave up 7 bases and V 3 bases, and 12 bases lay outside the gene matches. For the CDR3, the DNA is TGTGCCAGCAGCTTCCCAGGGTCCAGCGGGAGGGTGAATGAGCAGTTCTTC. Amino acids: CASSFPGSSGRVNEQFF.

This clonotype was recorded at least ten times. This rearrangement joins TRBV7-9 to TRBJ2-3; the D is unclear. In germline, CDR1 is SEHNR, CDR2 FQNEAQ (reference sequence). V was trimmed by 1 base and J by 4 bases, leaving 9 bases between them. CDR3 length: 14 amino acids. The CDR3 loop is CASSLGAKPDTQYF. The CDR3 DNA reads TGTGCCAGCAGCTTAGGGGCGAAGCCAGATACGCAGTATTTT.

In the case of this clonotype: A far more abundant clone sits one base away, making this likely a read error. The chain uses TRBV12-5 and TRBJ2-7; 10 nucleotides align to TRBD1. Germline CDR1 LGHNT, CDR2 FRNRAP. The CDR3 length is 14 residues. The CDR3 bases are TGTGTCAGCAGACTAGACAGGGGGCTAAGCGAGCAGTACTTC. This sequence encodes CVSRLDRGLSEQYF.

The CDR3 nucleotides are TGTGCCAGCATCCTAGTGGCGGGGGAGTTCTTC. It yields the protein CASILVAGEFF. This chain links TRBV11-2 with TRBJ2-1, with 7 bases aligning to TRBD2. CDR1 SGHAT and CDR2 FQNNGV come from the germline V gene. The trim removed 7 bases at V and 14 bases at J, leaving 8 bases unmatched. The CDR3 totals 11 residues. Looking up the rest from reference TRBV11-2 and TRBJ2-1 gives the full variable domain: EAGVAQSPRYKIIEKRQSVAFWCNPISGHATLYWYQQILGQGPKLLIQFQNNGVVDDSQLPKDRFSAERLKGVDSTLKIQPAKLEDSAVYLCASILVAGEFFGPGTRLTVL.

A few counts support this clonotype. As DNA, the CDR3 is TGCAGTGCTAGAGATCAACACCGGGATCAAGAGACCCAGTACTTC. Its protein is CSARDQHRDQETQYF. The V call is TRBV20-1, the J call TRBJ2-5, with a weak D call TRBD2 (5 bases). Germline loops: CDR1 DFQATT, CDR2 SNEGSKA (reference sequence). Trimming took 0 bases from V and 2 from J, leaving 13 bases between them. CDR3 length equals 15 residues.

V usage is TRBV5-6 and J usage is TRBJ2-7, with D possibly matching TRBD1 (6 bases). From germline, CDR1 is SGHDT and CDR2 YYEEEE. CDR3 length: 15 amino acids. Trimming pared 1 base from V and 0 bases from J, leaving 11 bases between. Here the CDR3 DNA reads TGTGCCAGCAGCTTGATGGGGGCCAGCTCCTACGAGCAGTACTTC. Translated, it gives CASSLMGASSYEQYF.

This clonotype was picked up many times. This chain joins TRBV7-9 and TRBJ2-7; D could derive from TRBD1 or TRBD2 (5 bases each). The ends were cut back, 8 bases at V and 6 bases at J, with 20 bases in the middle. CDR1 and CDR2 (germline): SEHNR, FQNEAQ (reference sequence). This CDR3 region has 14 residues. The CDR3 nucleotides read TGTGCCAGCTCCTCCGGGACCCGTTTAGTCGAGCAGTACTTC. Protein sequence: CASSSGTRLVEQYF.